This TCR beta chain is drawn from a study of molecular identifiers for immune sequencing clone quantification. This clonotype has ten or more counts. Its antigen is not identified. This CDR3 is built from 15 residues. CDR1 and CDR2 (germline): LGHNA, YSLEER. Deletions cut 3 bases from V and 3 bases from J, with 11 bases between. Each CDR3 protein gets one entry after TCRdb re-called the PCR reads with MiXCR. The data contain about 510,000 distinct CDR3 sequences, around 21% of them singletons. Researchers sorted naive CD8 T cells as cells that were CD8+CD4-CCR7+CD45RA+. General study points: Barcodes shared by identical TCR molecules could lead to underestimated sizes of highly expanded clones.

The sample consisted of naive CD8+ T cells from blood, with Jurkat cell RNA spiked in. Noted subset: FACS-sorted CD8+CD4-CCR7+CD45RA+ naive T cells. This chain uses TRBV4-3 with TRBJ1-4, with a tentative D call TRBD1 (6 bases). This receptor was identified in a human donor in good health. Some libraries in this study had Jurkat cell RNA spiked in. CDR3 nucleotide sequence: TGCGCCAGCAGCCAGACCAGGGGTCCTAATGAAAAACTGTTTTTT. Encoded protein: CASSQTRGPNEKLFF.